This T cell receptor beta chain was captured by sequencing in a study of identical twins. Findings of the study overall: Models predicted too little out-of-frame TCR alpha sharing in monozygotic twins.

This clonotype was observed a handful of times. The antigen is unknown. Looked up from germline, CDR1 is LGHDT and CDR2 is YNNKEL (reference sequence). This CDR3 comprises 17 residues. V gave up 1 base and J gave up 11 bases, with 24 bases separating them. A single record per CDR3 protein comes from TCRdb applying MiXCR to the 5' RACE reads. The sample lists 600,000 to 700,000 distinct CDR3 sequences, approximately 21% occurring once. A further study also used this sample, focusing on T cells expressing NK-cell markers. That work adds: Out of eight donors sequenced, seven tested HCMV-seropositive and the remaining one seronegative. Sorting was limited to alpha-beta TCR-expressing T cells with an anti-gamma-delta TCR antibody in several experiments.

This receptor was taken from a young woman in good health. What was sequenced was PBMCs. V and J are TRBV3-1 and TRBJ2-1; D remains unclear. The CDR3 loop is CASSQGAWALLIGKQFF. CDR3 bases: TGTGCCAGCAGCCAAGGGGCTTGGGCACTCCTTATTGGTAAGCAGTTCTTC.